The rows below give T cell receptor beta chains drawn from one sample of a study of blood T cell repertoires in COVID-19. Clones were sequenced by immunoSEQ multiplex PCR, and TCRdb holds only the in-frame ones, with some missing. This table holds around 120,000 clones, 88% found once. The material sequenced was peripheral blood. These receptors all stem from a woman between 45 and 60 years old with active or convalescent COVID-19. Both conserved end residues are part of each CDR3. Each record gives: D gene, V gene, clone size, J gene, CDR3 protein, CDR3 DNA. D genes are given only for firm matches. Clone size appears in some rows only: once, few, many, or a class for an expanded clone.

D gene: -; V gene: TRBV4-3; clone size: -; J gene: TRBJ2-6; CDR3 protein: CASSQDRAGLGANVLTF; CDR3 DNA: TGCGCCAGCAGCCAAGATCGGGCAGGGCTTGGGGCCAACGTCCTGACTTTC
D gene: TRBD2; V gene: TRBV27; clone size: -; J gene: TRBJ2-3; CDR3 protein: CASRRAGADTQYF; CDR3 DNA: TGTGCCAGCAGGCGGGCGGGAGCAGATACGCAGTATTTT
D gene: -; V gene: TRBV30; clone size: once; J gene: TRBJ2-7; CDR3 protein: CAWTHRGSYEQYF; CDR3 DNA: TGTGCCTGGACGCACCGGGGCTCCTACGAGCAGTACTTC
D gene: TRBD2; V gene: TRBV28; clone size: -; J gene: TRBJ2-7; CDR3 protein: CASRFSGRPFYEQYF; CDR3 DNA: TGTGCCAGCCGGTTTTCCGGGAGGCCCTTCTACGAGCAGTACTTC
D gene: TRBD2; V gene: TRBV9; clone size: -; J gene: TRBJ2-3; CDR3 protein: CASSVGGGSPDTQYF; CDR3 DNA: TGTGCCAGCAGCGTAGGAGGCGGGAGTCCAGATACGCAGTATTTT
D gene: TRBD2; V gene: TRBV6-2/TRBV6-3; clone size: -; J gene: TRBJ2-2; CDR3 protein: CASSRIGGGDGRSSGSRTGELFF; CDR3 DNA: TGTGCCAGCAGCCGCATCGGCGGAGGAGACGGTCGAAGTAGCGGGAGCAGGACCGGGGAGCTGTTTTTT
D gene: -; V gene: TRBV2; clone size: few; J gene: TRBJ2-7; CDR3 protein: CASSEEGAEQYF; CDR3 DNA: TGTGCCAGCAGTGAGGAGGGGGCCGAGCAGTACTTC
D gene: -; V gene: TRBV5-4; clone size: -; J gene: TRBJ2-1; CDR3 protein: CASSSTPGGEQFF; CDR3 DNA: TGTGCCAGCAGCTCGACCCCTGGAGGGGAGCAGTTCTTC
D gene: -; V gene: TRBV2; clone size: -; J gene: TRBJ2-2; CDR3 protein: CASRADRNTGELFF; CDR3 DNA: TGTGCCAGCAGAGCGGACAGGAACACCGGGGAGCTGTTTTTT
D gene: -; V gene: TRBV19; clone size: -; J gene: TRBJ1-1; CDR3 protein: CASNPSLNTEAFF; CDR3 DNA: TGTGCCAGTAATCCGTCCCTGAACACTGAAGCTTTCTTT